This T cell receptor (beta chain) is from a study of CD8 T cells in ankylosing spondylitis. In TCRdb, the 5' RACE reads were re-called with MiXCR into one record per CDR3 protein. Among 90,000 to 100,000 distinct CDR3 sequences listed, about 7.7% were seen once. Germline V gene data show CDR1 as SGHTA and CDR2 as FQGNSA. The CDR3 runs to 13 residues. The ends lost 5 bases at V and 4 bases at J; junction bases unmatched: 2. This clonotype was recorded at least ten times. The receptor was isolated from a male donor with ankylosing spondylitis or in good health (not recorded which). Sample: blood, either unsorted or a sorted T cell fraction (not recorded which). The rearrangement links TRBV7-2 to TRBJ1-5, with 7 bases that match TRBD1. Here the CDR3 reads CASSGDRNQPQHF. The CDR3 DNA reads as TGTGCCAGCAGCGGGGACAGAAATCAGCCCCAGCATTTT.